This TCR beta chain originates from a study of blood T cells in healthy people across ages. Primers used in a second PCR of roughly 7 to 12 cycles were a sample-barcoded 5' primer and a J-beta primer mix. TCRdb reprocessed the 5' RACE reads with MiXCR, giving one entry per CDR3 protein. The sample has under 800,000 distinct CDR3 sequences; about 40% are singletons. The length of the CDR3 is 12 residues. Germline V gene data show CDR1 as DFQATT and CDR2 as SNEGSKA (reference sequence). This clonotype appeared a few times. What it recognizes is unknown. Extracted total RNA amounted to at least 5.5 micrograms for each sample. Overall study results and limits: The unsorted PBMCs prevented any conclusive comparison of naive versus antigen-experienced cells. The study found more naive CD4+ cells and higher diversity in long-lived than aged donors.

The clonotype was recovered from a woman aged 55-70 years in good health. Sequencing input: blood. This sequence joins TRBV20-1 and TRBJ2-5; TRBD1 is a possible D gene (7 bases). The J call may be mistaken, given a closer DNA end match to TRBJ2-7. Written as DNA, the CDR3 is TGCAGTGCTAGCAGGGGGGATAACGAGCAGTACTTC. Its translation: CSASRGDNEQYF.